These 25 T cell receptor beta chains were sequenced from one sample in a study of cytomegalovirus exposure and HLA in healthy donors. PCR employed 60 Vbeta and 13 Jbeta primers. Clones were sequenced by immunoSEQ multiplex PCR, and TCRdb holds only the in-frame ones, with some missing. The table has about 130,000 clones, approximately 74% seen once; the top ten hold 7.3%. Sequences were obtained from PBMCs. These receptor sequences come from a male donor in good health and CMV-seronegative.

V gene TRBV10-3 combines with J gene TRBJ2-5; TRBD1 agrees at 11 bases. The J call may be incorrect, as the DNA end agrees better with TRBJ2-7. This CDR3 comprises 12 residues. CDR1 ENHRY and CDR2 SYGVKD come from the germline V gene. CDR3 protein: CAIKGTGGEQYF. Written as DNA, the CDR3 is TGTGCCATCAAAGGGACAGGGGGCGAGCAGTACTTC.

The V gene is TRBV19, the J gene TRBJ1-6; 9 nucleotides match TRBD1. The CDR3 spans 15 residues. The germline CDR1 and CDR2 sequences are LNHDA and SQIVND (reference sequence). V gave up 6 bases and J gave up 7 bases; unmatched junction bases: 7. CDR3 bases: TGTGCCAGTAGGCCGGACAGGGGCGTCAATTCACCCCTCCACTTT. This gives the protein CASRPDRGVNSPLHF.

This clone has a handful of counts. The rearrangement joins TRBV5-1 to TRBJ1-1; D might be TRBD1 (5 bases). The germline V and J ends were trimmed by 4 bases and 0 bases, with 7 bases remaining between them. Germline CDR1 is SGHRS and CDR2 is YFSETQ. The length of the CDR3 is 13 residues. DNA of the CDR3: TGCGCCAGCAGCCAGACAGTGAACACTGAAGCTTTCTTT. It specifies CASSQTVNTEAFF.

The chain couples TRBV2 to TRBJ2-1; 10 bases match TRBD2. V trimming: 6 bases; J trimming: 14 bases; junction bases outside the gene matches: 13. The CDR3 contains 14 residues. The germline gives CDR1 SNHLY, CDR2 FYNNEI. CDR3 protein: CASSALTSGSREFF. The CDR3 DNA sequence: TGTGCCAGCAGCGCCCTGACTAGCGGGTCCAGGGAGTTCTTC.

The J gene is TRBJ1-2, the V gene TRBV11-2; 8 nucleotides align to TRBD1. V shed 5 bases and J 3 bases; nucleotides not matched to a gene: 11. Germline-derived CDR1 and CDR2 are SGHAT and FQNNGV. The CDR3 contains 16 residues. CDR3 nucleotide sequence: TGTGCCAGCAGCGAGAGACCGGACAGGGCACACTATGGCTACACCTTC. Amino acid sequence: CASSERPDRAHYGYTF.

The CDR3 here is CASSFTSGGNNEQFF. The CDR3 DNA is TGTGCCAGCAGCTTCACTAGCGGAGGTAACAATGAGCAGTTCTTC. The gene calls are TRBV11-2 and TRBJ2-1, with 8 bases lining up with TRBD2. Germline lookup yields CDR1 SGHAT and CDR2 FQNNGV. V shed 3 bases and J 5 bases; nucleotides not matched to a gene: 6. The CDR3 covers 15 residues.

The chain links TRBV5-1 to TRBJ2-3; 9 bases map to TRBD2. The ends lost 0 bases at V and 0 bases at J; junction bases unmatched: 5. Germline-derived CDR1 and CDR2 are SGHRS and YFSETQ. This CDR3 is 17 amino acids long. As DNA, the CDR3 is TGCGCCAGCAGCTTGGTTTCTAGCGGGGCTAGCACAGATACGCAGTATTTT. It codes for CASSLVSSGASTDTQYF. The full variable domain, in which reference TRBV5-1 and TRBJ2-3 provide the parts outside the CDR3, is KAGVTQTPRYLIKTRGQQVTLSCSPISGHRSVSWYQQTPGQGLQFLFEYFSETQRNKGNFPGRFSGRQFSNSRSEMNVSTLELGDSALYLCASSLVSSGASTDTQYFGPGTRLTVL.

The genes are TRBV2 and TRBJ2-7; 8 positions agree with TRBD1. The J segment lost 6 bases and the V segment lost 2 bases, leaving 9 bases of the junction unmatched. CDR3 length: 15 amino acids. The germline V gene has CDR1 SNHLY and CDR2 FYNNEI. The CDR3 loop reads CASSELGQGAGEQYF. CDR3 coding DNA: TGTGCCAGCAGTGAACTCGGGCAGGGGGCTGGCGAGCAGTACTTC.

The V and J genes are TRBV18 and TRBJ2-1; 8 bases map to TRBD1. Trimming took 3 bases from V and 7 from J; bases not matched to a gene: 8. Looked up from germline, CDR1 is KGHSH and CDR2 is LQKENI. CDR3 size: 15 residues. The CDR3 loop reads CASSPADRAGNEQFF. The CDR3 DNA reads TGTGCCAGCTCACCGGCGGACAGGGCTGGGAATGAGCAGTTCTTC.

The V and J genes are TRBV7-2 and TRBJ2-5, with TRBD1 matching over 7 bases. The CDR3 length is 16 residues. The V and J ends lost 5 bases and 5 bases, in that order; junction bases with no gene match: 14. Germline V gene lookup returns CDR1 SGHTA and CDR2 FQGNSA. For the CDR3, the DNA is TGTGCCAGCAGCACACAGGGGTTTTCAGGTCGGGAGACCCAGTACTTC. The encoded protein is CASSTQGFSGRETQYF.

The rearrangement links TRBV5-3 to TRBJ1-6; TRBD1 matches 7 bases. TRBV5-3 is filed as an ORF, its function uncertain. The CDR3 loop spans 17 amino acids. Trimming cost V 0 bases and J 8 bases; bases outside gene matches: 11. CDR3 protein: CARSLEVGTEVDSPLHF. The CDR3, as DNA: TGTGCCAGAAGCTTGGAGGTAGGGACAGAGGTAGATTCACCCCTCCACTTT.

V usage is TRBV14 and J usage is TRBJ1-4; maybe TRBD1 (6 bases). This CDR3 is built from 15 residues. The ends were cut back, 1 base at V and 4 bases at J, with 10 bases in the middle. Germline values: CDR1 SGHDN, CDR2 FVKESK. The chain's CDR3 is CASSQGTAVNEKLFF. As DNA, the CDR3 is TGTGCCAGCAGCCAAGGGACAGCAGTTAATGAAAAACTGTTTTTT.

This chain connects TRBV14 to TRBJ2-3; 7 bases line up with TRBD2. CDR3 size: 14 residues. V shed 0 bases, J shed 5 bases, and the junction held 2 bases outside the gene matches. Germline V lookup: CDR1 SGHDN, CDR2 FVKESK. The CDR3 bases are TGTGCCAGCAGCCAAGATCGCGGGGGAGATACGCAGTATTTT. Translating it yields CASSQDRGGDTQYF.

The CDR3 loop reads CASSLGTTSGGYTF. CDR3 DNA: TGTGCCAGCAGCTTAGGAACAACCTCCGGGGGCTACACCTTC. The J gene is TRBJ1-2, the V gene TRBV7-9; D uncertain. The CDR3 totals 14 residues. The germline V and J ends were trimmed by 1 base and 8 bases, with 14 bases remaining between them. The germline V gene has CDR1 SEHNR and CDR2 FQNEAQ (reference sequence).

This clone is a singleton in its sample. The chain combines TRBV19 with TRBJ1-5; 7 bases line up with TRBD1. CDR1 and CDR2 (germline): LNHDA, SQIVND (reference sequence). The CDR3 runs 14 residues. Germline trimming cut 7 bases from V and 5 bases from J; bases unmatched to any gene: 8. As DNA, the CDR3 is TGTGCCAGTAATACAGGGGAACGGGATCAGCCCCAGCATTTT. This gives the protein CASNTGERDQPQHF.

This chain connects TRBV27 to TRBJ2-7; TRBD1 agrees at 9 bases. The V segment lost 5 bases and the J segment 3 bases; nucleotides outside the gene matches: 5. The CDR3 is 14 residues long. CDR1 MNHEY and CDR2 SMNVEV come from the germline V gene (reference sequence). For the CDR3, the DNA is TGTGCCAGCAGTAGACAGGGGGTTCGCTACGAGCAGTACTTC. It encodes CASSRQGVRYEQYF.

V gene TRBV28 combines with J gene TRBJ2-3; 10 nucleotides agree with TRBD1. Looked up from germline, CDR1 is MDHEN and CDR2 is SYDVKM. This CDR3 is built from 15 residues. With V trimmed by 6 bases and J by 6 bases, 9 bases remained unmatched. The CDR3 sequence: CASSAGTGDMDTQYF. For the CDR3, the DNA is TGTGCCAGCAGCGCCGGGACAGGGGATATGGATACGCAGTATTTT.

The V gene is TRBV19, the J gene TRBJ2-1; 7 bases line up with TRBD2. V shed 5 bases, J shed 3 bases, and the junction held 4 bases outside the gene matches. This CDR3 comprises 14 residues. Germline V gene data show CDR1 as LNHDA and CDR2 as SQIVND (reference sequence). The CDR3 is CASSQTSSYNEQFF. DNA of the CDR3: TGTGCCAGTAGTCAGACTAGCAGCTACAATGAGCAGTTCTTC.

The rearrangement uses TRBV27 and TRBJ2-1; TRBD1 agrees at 7 bases. The V gene end was trimmed by 6 bases and the J gene end by 0 bases; junction bases not matched to a gene: 14. Germline lookup yields CDR1 MNHEY and CDR2 SMNVEV (reference sequence). The length of the CDR3 is 18 residues. CDR3 sequence: CASSPTGVRGSSYNEQFF. CDR3 in DNA: TGTGCCAGCAGCCCTACAGGGGTTCGGGGTAGCTCCTACAATGAGCAGTTCTTC.

The chain is built from TRBV7-2 and TRBJ2-1; 8 bases map to TRBD2. The CDR3 consists of 17 residues. J lost 0 bases, V lost 6 bases, and 10 bases had no gene match. Germline lookup yields CDR1 SGHTA and CDR2 FQGNSA. As DNA, the CDR3 is TGTGCCAGCAGTAAACATTCGGGGGGGCCCTCCTACAATGAGCAGTTCTTC. It specifies CASSKHSGGPSYNEQFF.

The CDR3 protein is CASSLSPIAGGYNEQFF. The CDR3 bases are TGCGCCAGCAGCTTGAGTCCCATAGCGGGGGGATACAATGAGCAGTTCTTC. The rearrangement links TRBV5-1 to TRBJ2-1; 10 bases are a match to TRBD2. The CDR3 extends over 17 amino acids. V lost 1 base to trimming and J lost 4 bases; unmatched junction nucleotides: 8. The germline CDR1 and CDR2 sequences are SGHRS and YFSETQ.

The V call is TRBV6-6, the J call TRBJ2-3; the match to TRBD2 covers 7 bases. This CDR3 contains 13 residues. Germline values: CDR1 MNHNY, CDR2 SVGAGI (reference sequence). The J segment lost 6 bases and the V segment lost 5 bases, leaving 5 bases of the junction unmatched. The CDR3 DNA is TGTGCCAGCAGTAAGACTAGCAAGGATACGCAGTATTTT. Its translation: CASSKTSKDTQYF.

This clone was detected a few times. CDR3 loop: CASSGRGTSGAYEQYF. The CDR3 DNA reads as TGTGCCAGCAGCGGGAGGGGTACTAGCGGGGCCTACGAGCAGTACTTC. V gene TRBV25-1 combines with J gene TRBJ2-7, with 10 bases aligning to TRBD2. The germline V gene has CDR1 MGHDK and CDR2 SYGVNS. Trimming cost V 6 bases and J 2 bases; bases outside gene matches: 10. The length of the CDR3 is 16 residues.

The genes are TRBV19 and TRBJ2-5; D perhaps matches TRBD1 (6 bases). V was cut by 7 bases and J by 3 bases, with 15 bases left in between. This CDR3 has 14 residues. From germline, CDR1 is LNHDA and CDR2 SQIVND (reference sequence). CDR3 region: CASNPGQFKETQYF. CDR3 coding DNA: TGTGCCAGTAACCCTGGACAGTTCAAAGAGACCCAGTACTTC. The variable domain in full, with the rest retrieved from reference TRBV19 and TRBJ2-5, is DGGITQSPKYLFRKEGQNVTLSCEQNLNHDAMYWYRQDPGQGLRLIYYSQIVNDFQKGDIAEGYSVSREKKESFPLTVTSAQKNPTAFYLCASNPGQFKETQYFGPGTRLLVL.

This clone has only a few counts. This sequence joins TRBV2 and TRBJ1-4; 7 bases fit TRBD1. Germline CDR1 is SNHLY and CDR2 is FYNNEI. V lost 5 bases and J lost 5; bases outside the gene matches: 8. This CDR3 has 15 residues. CDR3 in DNA: TGTGCCAGCAGTTCGAACAGGGGTCCGAATGAAAAACTGTTTTTT. It yields the protein CASSSNRGPNEKLFF. The complete variable domain, with remaining parts taken from reference TRBV2 and TRBJ1-4, reads EPEVTQTPSHQVTQMGQEVILRCVPISNHLYFYWYRQILGQKVEFLVSFYNNEISEKSEIFDDQFSVERPDGSNFTLKIRSTKLEDSAMYFCASSSNRGPNEKLFFGSGTQLSVL.